Below are 19 T cell receptor beta chains sequenced from a single sample in a study of T cell responses to AZD1222 COVID-19 vaccine. The data were produced by immunoSEQ multiplex PCR, yet TCRdb's version contains in-frame clones alone and is incomplete. The sample carries some 130,000 clones, roughly 93% recorded once. This material consisted of peripheral blood, taken on day 0 of AZD1222 vaccination. These receptors were obtained from an adult in good health.

This clone has a single count. V and J are TRBV5-1 and TRBJ2-7; TRBD1 matches at 7 bases. The CDR3 length is 14 residues. Germline loops: CDR1 SGHRS, CDR2 YFSETQ. V was pared by 7 bases and J by 3 bases, with 10 bases of the junction left unmatched. DNA of the CDR3: TGCGCCAGCCGCGAAGGGACAGTCCGCTACGAGCAGTACTTC. Encoded protein: CASREGTVRYEQYF.

The chain is built from TRBV15 and TRBJ2-3, with 10 bases that match TRBD2. Trimming took 2 bases from V and 3 from J; bases not matched to a gene: 2. Germline values: CDR1 LNHNV, CDR2 YYDKDF (reference sequence). The CDR3 runs 15 residues. As DNA, the CDR3 is TGTGCCACCAGCAGATCAGCGGGAGGGACAGATACGCAGTATTTT. Translated: CATSRSAGGTDTQYF. The variable domain in full, completed from reference TRBV15 and TRBJ2-3, reads DAMVIQNPRYQVTQFGKPVTLSCSQTLNHNVMYWYQQKSSQAPKLLFHYYDKDFNNEADTPDNFQSRRPNTSFCFLDIRSPGLGDTAMYLCATSRSAGGTDTQYFGPGTRLTVL.

The chain has TRBV7-3 and TRBJ1-3; D possibly corresponds to TRBD1 (5 bases). Germline CDR1 SGHTA, CDR2 FQGTGA. V lost 4 bases to trimming and J lost 2 bases, with 12 bases between them. The CDR3 spans 15 residues. The CDR3 region has the DNA TGTGCCAGCAGCTCCCAGGGAGGGGCTGGAAACACCATATATTTT. Protein sequence: CASSSQGGAGNTIYF.

The chain carries TRBV7-8 and TRBJ1-6, with D perhaps TRBD1 (5 bases). Trimming left V 5 bases short and J 0 bases short, with 17 bases between. From germline, CDR1 is SGHVS and CDR2 FQNEAQ. The CDR3 covers 18 residues. In DNA form, the CDR3 reads TGTGCCAGCAGCCCCGCCGGGACCCCGAGCTCCTATAATTCACCCCTCCACTTT. It translates to CASSPAGTPSSYNSPLHF. The full variable domain, its missing parts supplied by reference TRBV7-8 and TRBJ1-6, is GAGVSQSPRYKVAKRGQDVALRCDPISGHVSLFWYQQALGQGPEFLTYFQNEAQLDKSGLPSDRFFAERPEGSVSTLKIQRTQQEDSAVYLCASSPAGTPSSYNSPLHFGNGTRLTVT.

The chain is built from TRBV7-2 and TRBJ2-1; D ambiguous. Germline CDR1 is SGHTA and CDR2 is FQGNSA. The CDR3 spans 13 residues. Trimming took 5 bases from V and 5 from J, leaving 10 bases between them. The CDR3 DNA reads TGTGCCAGCAGCCCGAACCAAAACAATGAGCAGTTCTTC. Its protein is CASSPNQNNEQFF.

The gene calls are TRBV5-1 and TRBJ2-3; D uncertain. The V and J ends lost 5 bases and 2 bases respectively, with 12 bases between them. CDR1 and CDR2 (germline): SGHRS, YFSETQ. The CDR3 runs to 14 residues. CDR3 coding DNA: TGCGCCAGCAGAATCGCGGTACTCACAGATACGCAGTATTTT. It codes for CASRIAVLTDTQYF.

The V and J genes are TRBV6-4 and TRBJ1-1, with D perhaps matching TRBD1 (6 bases). This CDR3 comprises 13 residues. Trimming left V 2 bases short and J 8 bases short, with 12 bases between. Germline V gene lookup returns CDR1 MRHNA and CDR2 SNTAGT. CDR3 DNA: TGTGCCAGCAGTGACAAGGGGCAGGGGGAAGCTTTCTTT. As protein: CASSDKGQGEAFF.

The rearrangement links TRBV19 to TRBJ1-5; D ambiguous. The CDR3 consists of 15 residues. V lost 3 bases and J 2 bases, leaving 11 bases between the germline ends. CDR1 is LNHDA, CDR2 SQIVND, per germline (reference sequence). CDR3 in amino acids: CASSISGFGNQPQHF. CDR3 sequence (DNA): TGTGCCAGTAGTATTTCAGGCTTCGGCAATCAGCCCCAGCATTTT.

The chain recombines TRBV9 with TRBJ1-3, with D possibly matching TRBD1 (5 bases). CDR1 is SGDLS and CDR2 is YYNGEE in the germline V gene. V lost 6 bases and J 0 bases, leaving 10 bases between the germline ends. This CDR3 is 14 amino acids long. The CDR3 protein is CASNEGDSGNTIYF. The CDR3 nucleotides read TGTGCCAGCAACGAAGGGGACTCTGGAAACACCATATATTTT.

The genes are TRBV19 and TRBJ2-7; weak D call: TRBD2 (6 bases). The CDR3 loop spans 13 amino acids. Between the trimmed V and J ends, which lost 2 bases and 6 bases, there was a span of 11 bases. Germline CDR1 and CDR2: LNHDA and SQIVND (reference sequence). CDR3 bases: TGTGCCAGTAGTATATCGGGAGCAAGCGAGCAGTACTTC. Its protein product is CASSISGASEQYF.

This chain joins TRBV30 and TRBJ1-2, with D maybe TRBD1 (5 bases). Per the germline V gene, CDR1 is GTSNPN and CDR2 is SVGIG (reference sequence). This CDR3 spans 13 amino acids. V was clipped by 2 bases and J by 5 bases, with 12 bases between them. CDR3 DNA: TGTGCCTGGAGTCCCCTCGGGGGATATGGCTACACCTTC. It yields the protein CAWSPLGGYGYTF.

The chain is built from TRBV6-1 and TRBJ2-5; TRBD2 matches 10 bases. There are 17 residues in the CDR3. Trimming at V came to 2 bases and at J to 5 bases, leaving 11 bases not matched to a gene. Germline lookup yields CDR1 MNHNS and CDR2 SASEGT. Here the CDR3 reads CASSETAASGGLETQYF. CDR3 nucleotide sequence: TGTGCCAGCAGTGAAACCGCGGCTAGCGGGGGACTTGAGACCCAGTACTTC.

V gene TRBV30 combines with J gene TRBJ1-4; a possible D gene is TRBD1 (5 bases). This CDR3 has 16 amino acids. Germline CDR1 GTSNPN, CDR2 SVGIG (reference sequence). Trimming left V 2 bases short and J 8 bases short, with 21 bases between. The DNA of the CDR3 is TGTGCCTGGAGTCCAAACCGCCAGGGATTTAGCGAAAAACTGTTTTTT. Translated: CAWSPNRQGFSEKLFF.

V gene TRBV6-1 combines with J gene TRBJ2-3; 9 bases map to TRBD2. Germline CDR1 and CDR2: MNHNS and SASEGT. The J segment lost 4 bases and the V segment lost 4 bases, leaving 9 bases of the junction unmatched. The CDR3 loop spans 16 amino acids. DNA for the CDR3: TGTGCCAGCAGTGGGATTAGCGGGAGCGTTGCAGATACGCAGTATTTT. Its protein product is CASSGISGSVADTQYF.

This sequence joins TRBV11-3 and TRBJ2-1; 9 bases match TRBD1. The CDR3 has 16 amino acids. V trimming: 0 bases; J trimming: 5 bases; junction bases outside the gene matches: 5. Germline values: CDR1 SGHNT, CDR2 YENEEA. The CDR3 coding sequence is TGTGCCAGCAGCTTAGAAGGGACAGGGATCAACAATGAGCAGTTCTTC. It translates to CASSLEGTGINNEQFF.

This sequence joins TRBV28 and TRBJ1-2, with TRBD1 matching over 7 bases. The trim removed 2 bases at V and 7 bases at J, leaving 4 bases unmatched. Germline CDR1 and CDR2: MDHEN and SYDVKM. The CDR3 covers 13 residues. CDR3 sequence: CASSLNRGGGYTF. The CDR3 DNA reads as TGTGCCAGCAGTTTAAACAGGGGAGGTGGCTACACCTTC.

The V call is TRBV7-8, the J call TRBJ2-7, with D possibly being TRBD1 (6 bases). Deletions cut 5 bases from V and 6 bases from J, with 20 bases between. Germline CDR1 reads SGHVS; CDR2 reads FQNEAQ. There are 15 residues in the CDR3. DNA of the CDR3: TGTGCCAGCAGCGTTCTTCAGGGGAACGAGGGCGAGCAGTACTTC. This codes for CASSVLQGNEGEQYF.

V usage is TRBV7-3 and J usage is TRBJ1-1; D is unresolved. The germline V and J ends were trimmed by 2 bases and 4 bases, with 11 bases remaining between them. Germline V gives CDR1 SGHTA, CDR2 FQGTGA. CDR3 size: 14 residues. The DNA for the CDR3 is TGTGCCAGCAGCTTATCCGGGGATAGCACTGAAGCTTTCTTT. Amino acid sequence: CASSLSGDSTEAFF.

The chain is built from TRBV7-6 and TRBJ1-4; a possible D gene is TRBD1 (5 bases). The CDR3 runs to 16 residues. V was pared by 11 bases and J by 2 bases, with 21 bases between. Per germline, CDR1 SGHVS and CDR2 FNYEAQ. Here the CDR3 DNA reads TGTGCCGGACACGGGAAGAGGATAACGACTAATGAAAAACTGTTTTTT. Amino acids: CAGHGKRITTNEKLFF. Looking up the rest from reference TRBV7-6 and TRBJ1-4 gives the full variable domain: GAGVSQSPRYKVTKRGQDVALRCDPISGHVSLYWYRQALGQGPEFLTYFNYEAQQDKSGLPNDRFSAERPEGSISTLTIQRTEQRDSAMYRCAGHGKRITTNEKLFFGSGTQLSVL.